This T cell receptor beta chain was captured in a study of molecular identifiers for immune sequencing clone quantification. There are 12 residues in the CDR3. From germline, CDR1 is MNHEY and CDR2 SMNVEV (reference sequence). As CD8+CD4-CCR7+CD45RA+ cells, naive CD8 T cells were sorted. General study findings and limits: Over 97% of effector molecules, but under 1% in naive cells, were held by clones with more than 20 RNA copies. Amid 750,000 to 1,000,000 naive cells, spiked Jurkat TCR RNA from one cell was reportedly still detectable.

Comment on this clonotype: Its antigen is unidentified.

TCRdb passed the PCR reads through MiXCR, listing each CDR3 protein once. Of about 54,000 distinct CDR3 sequences in the sample, under 30% were seen once. The genes are TRBV27 and TRBJ2-7; D unresolved. The J call could be wrong; TRBJ2-1 is a better fit for the DNA end. The material sequenced was naive CD8+ T cells from blood, with Jurkat cell RNA spiked in. The subset denotes: FACS-sorted CD8+CD4-CCR7+CD45RA+ naive T cells. The clonotype originates from a human donor in good health. Some libraries in this study had Jurkat cell RNA spiked in. The CDR3 nucleotides read TGTGCCAGCAGTTTAGCTATGGGAGAGCAGTTCTTC. It encodes CASSLAMGEQFF.